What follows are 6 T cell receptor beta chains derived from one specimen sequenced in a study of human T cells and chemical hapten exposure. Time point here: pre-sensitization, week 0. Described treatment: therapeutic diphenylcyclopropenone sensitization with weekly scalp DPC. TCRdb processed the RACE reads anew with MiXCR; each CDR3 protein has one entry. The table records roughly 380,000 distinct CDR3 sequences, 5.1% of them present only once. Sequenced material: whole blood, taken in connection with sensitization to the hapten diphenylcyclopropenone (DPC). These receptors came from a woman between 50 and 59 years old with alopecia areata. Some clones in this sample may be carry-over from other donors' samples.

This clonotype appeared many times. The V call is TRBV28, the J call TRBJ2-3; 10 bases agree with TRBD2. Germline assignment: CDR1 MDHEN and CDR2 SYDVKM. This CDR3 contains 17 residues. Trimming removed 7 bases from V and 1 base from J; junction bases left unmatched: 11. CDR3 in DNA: TGTGCCAGCAAGTCTTTCAGCGGGAGGGCCGGCACAGATACGCAGTATTTT. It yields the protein CASKSFSGRAGTDTQYF. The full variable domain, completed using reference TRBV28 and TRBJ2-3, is DVKVTQSSRYLVKRTGEKVFLECVQDMDHENMFWYRQDPGLGLRLIYFSYDVKMKEKGDIPEGYSVSREKKERFSLILESASTNQTSMYLCASKSFSGRAGTDTQYFGPGTRLTVL.

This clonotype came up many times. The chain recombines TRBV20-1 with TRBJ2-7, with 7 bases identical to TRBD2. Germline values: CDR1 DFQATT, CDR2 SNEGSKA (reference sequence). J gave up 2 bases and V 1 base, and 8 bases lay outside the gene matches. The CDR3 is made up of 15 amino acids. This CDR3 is CSARAGEGFAYEQYF. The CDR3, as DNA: TGCAGTGCTAGAGCGGGGGAGGGGTTTGCCTACGAGCAGTACTTC.

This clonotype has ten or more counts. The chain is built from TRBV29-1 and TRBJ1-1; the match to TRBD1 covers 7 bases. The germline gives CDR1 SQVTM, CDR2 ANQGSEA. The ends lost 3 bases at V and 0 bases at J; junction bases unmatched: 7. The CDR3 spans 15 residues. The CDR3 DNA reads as TGCAGCGTTGACACGGGACAGAGCCTGAACACTGAAGCTTTCTTT. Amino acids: CSVDTGQSLNTEAFF.

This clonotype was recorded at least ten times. The DNA of the CDR3 is TGCAGCGCTACAGGGGAGGGGACTGAAGCTTTCTTT. Its protein is CSATGEGTEAFF. The chain has TRBV29-1 and TRBJ1-1; TRBD1 aligns across 7 bases. The CDR3 runs to 12 residues. V lost 7 bases and J lost 5; bases outside the gene matches: 7. The germline V gene encodes CDR1 SQVTM and CDR2 ANQGSEA.

Here the CDR3 DNA reads TGTGCCAGCAGTGAATCGAAGGAATATGACGAGCAGTACTTC. Translating gives CASSESKEYDEQYF. The rearrangement joins TRBV25-1 to TRBJ2-7; the D is unclear. The germline V gene encodes CDR1 MGHDK and CDR2 SYGVNS. V lost 1 base to trimming and J lost 5 bases, with 12 bases between them. The CDR3 contains 14 residues.

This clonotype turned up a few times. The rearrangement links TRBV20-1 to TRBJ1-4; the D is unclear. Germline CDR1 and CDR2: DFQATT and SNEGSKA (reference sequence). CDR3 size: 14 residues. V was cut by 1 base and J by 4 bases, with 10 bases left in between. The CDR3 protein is CSARGRDHNEKLFF. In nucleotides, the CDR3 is TGCAGTGCTAGAGGAAGGGATCATAATGAAAAACTGTTTTTT.